Shown below are 4 T cell receptor beta chains from a single sample sequenced in a study of blood T cell repertoires in COVID-19. Libraries were prepared by immunoSEQ multiplex PCR; TCRdb keeps only in-frame clonotypes and omits some of them. The repertoire holds about 220,000 clones, with roughly 80% as singletons. Sequencing was carried out using PBMCs or T cells enriched from blood (not recorded which). These receptors were obtained from a woman in her thirties or forties with acute COVID-19.

The chain couples TRBV3-1 (or the pseudogene TRBV3-2) to TRBJ1-1, with D possibly TRBD1 on 5 matching bases. The CDR3 length is 14 residues. Germline CDR1 LGHDT, CDR2 YNNKEL (reference sequence). Between the trimmed V and J ends, which lost 1 base and 5 bases, there was a span of 11 bases. CDR3: CASSQAGLGTEAFF. The CDR3 region has the DNA TGTGCCAGCAGCCAAGCAGGGCTGGGTACTGAAGCTTTCTTT.

This chain links TRBV11-3 with TRBJ2-3; 9 bases match TRBD2. This CDR3 is 15 amino acids long. V was pared by 4 bases and J by 3 bases, with 5 bases of the junction left unmatched. The germline gives CDR1 SGHNT, CDR2 YENEEA. The CDR3 nucleotides read TGTGCCAGCAGCTCGGATAGCGGGAGTACAGATACGCAGTATTTT. Residues: CASSSDSGSTDTQYF.

The chain joins TRBV5-1 to TRBJ2-1; possible D gene TRBD2, 6 bases. The CDR3 has 14 amino acids. Germline CDR1 is SGHRS and CDR2 is YFSETQ. V was trimmed by 4 bases and J by 7 bases, leaving 15 bases between them. The CDR3 bases are TGCGCCAGCAGCGAAAGCGGGCAACTAAATGAGCAGTTCTTC. Its protein is CASSESGQLNEQFF.

This rearrangement joins TRBV7-2 to TRBJ2-1; 9 bases fit TRBD2. Germline CDR1 and CDR2: SGHTA and FQGNSA. V trimming: 1 base; J trimming: 9 bases; junction bases outside the gene matches: 7. This CDR3 region has 15 residues. The CDR3 is CASSLGGGGAPEQFF. CDR3 DNA sequence: TGTGCCAGCAGCTTAGGAGGCGGGGGGGCCCCTGAGCAGTTCTTC.